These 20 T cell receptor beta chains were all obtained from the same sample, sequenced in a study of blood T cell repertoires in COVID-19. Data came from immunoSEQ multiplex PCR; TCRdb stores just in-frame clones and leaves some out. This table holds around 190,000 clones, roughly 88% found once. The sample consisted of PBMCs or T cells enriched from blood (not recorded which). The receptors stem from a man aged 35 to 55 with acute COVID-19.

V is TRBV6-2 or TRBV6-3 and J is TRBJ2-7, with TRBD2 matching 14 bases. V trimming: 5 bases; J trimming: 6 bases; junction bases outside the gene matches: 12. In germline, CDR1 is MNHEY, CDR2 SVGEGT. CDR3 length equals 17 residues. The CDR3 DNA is TGTGCCAGCAGTACATACGGGACTAGCGGGAGAACGGGCGAGCAGTACTTC. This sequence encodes CASSTYGTSGRTGEQYF.

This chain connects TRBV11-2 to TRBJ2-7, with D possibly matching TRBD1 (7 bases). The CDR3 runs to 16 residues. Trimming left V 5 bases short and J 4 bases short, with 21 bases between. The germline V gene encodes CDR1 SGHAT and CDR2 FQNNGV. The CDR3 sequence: CASSPIGGGGLYEQYF. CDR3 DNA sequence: TGTGCCAGCAGCCCCATAGGGGGCGGAGGGCTGTACGAGCAGTACTTC.

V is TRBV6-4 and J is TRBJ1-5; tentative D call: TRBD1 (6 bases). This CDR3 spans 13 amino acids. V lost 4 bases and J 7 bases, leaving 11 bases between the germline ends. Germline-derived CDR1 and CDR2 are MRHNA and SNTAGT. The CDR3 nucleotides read TGTGCCAGCAGTGGGGGGCCTGGGCAGCCCCAGCATTTT. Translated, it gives CASSGGPGQPQHF.

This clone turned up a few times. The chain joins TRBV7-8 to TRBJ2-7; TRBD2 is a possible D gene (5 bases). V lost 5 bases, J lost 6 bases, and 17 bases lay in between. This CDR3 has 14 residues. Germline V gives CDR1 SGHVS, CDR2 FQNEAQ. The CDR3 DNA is TGTGCCAGCAGCGCCAGCCGGGAAGTCGGCGAGCAGTACTTC. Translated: CASSASREVGEQYF.

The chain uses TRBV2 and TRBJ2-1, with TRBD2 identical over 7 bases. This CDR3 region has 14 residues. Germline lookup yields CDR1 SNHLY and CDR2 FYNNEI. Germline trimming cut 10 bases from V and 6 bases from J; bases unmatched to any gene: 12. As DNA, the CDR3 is TGTGCCACCCTTAATGGGGGGAGGGCCAATGAGCAGTTCTTC. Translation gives CATLNGGRANEQFF.

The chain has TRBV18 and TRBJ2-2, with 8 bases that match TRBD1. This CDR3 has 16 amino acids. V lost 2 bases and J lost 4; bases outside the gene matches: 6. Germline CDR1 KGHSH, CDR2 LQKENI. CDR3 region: CASSPTAGGSTGELFF. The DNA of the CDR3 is TGTGCCAGCTCACCAACCGCAGGGGGCTCCACCGGGGAGCTGTTTTTT.

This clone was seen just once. The CDR3 is CASSFRTDTEAFF. The CDR3 coding sequence is TGCGCCAGCAGCTTTAGGACTGACACTGAAGCTTTCTTT. The chain is built from TRBV5-1 and TRBJ1-1; D not resolved. The CDR3 totals 13 residues. The ends were cut back, 2 bases at V and 3 bases at J, with 8 bases in the middle. Germline CDR1 reads SGHRS; CDR2 reads YFSETQ.

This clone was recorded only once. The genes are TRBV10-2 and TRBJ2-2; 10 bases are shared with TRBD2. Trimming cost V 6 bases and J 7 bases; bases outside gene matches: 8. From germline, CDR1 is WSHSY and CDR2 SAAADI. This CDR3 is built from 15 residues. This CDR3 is CASRDSGRAHGELFF. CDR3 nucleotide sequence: TGCGCCAGCAGAGACAGCGGGAGGGCCCACGGGGAGCTGTTTTTT.

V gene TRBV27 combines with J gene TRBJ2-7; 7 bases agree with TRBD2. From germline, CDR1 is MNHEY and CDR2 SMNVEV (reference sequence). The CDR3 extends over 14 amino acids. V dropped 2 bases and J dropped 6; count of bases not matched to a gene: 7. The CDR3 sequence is CASSLMGGRGEQYF. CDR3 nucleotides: TGTGCCAGCAGTTTAATGGGAGGGCGGGGCGAGCAGTACTTC.

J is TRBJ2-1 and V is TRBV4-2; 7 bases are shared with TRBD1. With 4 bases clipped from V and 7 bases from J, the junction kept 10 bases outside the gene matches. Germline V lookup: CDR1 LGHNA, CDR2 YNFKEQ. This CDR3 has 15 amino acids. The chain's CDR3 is CASSPTDREGNEQFF. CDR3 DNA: TGTGCCAGCAGCCCCACAGACAGGGAAGGGAATGAGCAGTTCTTC.

The CDR3 coding sequence is TGTGCCACCAGTGATGGGCCGCGCTACACCTTC. Its translation is CATSDGPRYTF. The chain links TRBV24-1 to TRBJ1-2; no reliable D call. The germline V gene encodes CDR1 KGHDR and CDR2 SFDVKD. V was pared by 3 bases and J by 9 bases, with 7 bases between. There are 11 residues in the CDR3.

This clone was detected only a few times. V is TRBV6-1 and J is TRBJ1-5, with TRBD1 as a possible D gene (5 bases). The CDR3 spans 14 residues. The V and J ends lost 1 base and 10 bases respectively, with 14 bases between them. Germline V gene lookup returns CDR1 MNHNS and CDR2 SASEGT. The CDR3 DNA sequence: TGTGCCAGCAGTGAAGTGGGACTGGGCACTCCCCAGCATTTT. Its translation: CASSEVGLGTPQHF.

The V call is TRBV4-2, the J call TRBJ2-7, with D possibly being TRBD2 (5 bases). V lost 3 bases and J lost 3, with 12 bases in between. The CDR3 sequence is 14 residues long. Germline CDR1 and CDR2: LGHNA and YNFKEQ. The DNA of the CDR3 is TGTGCCAGCAGCCAGGTGCTCCGGGACTACGAGCAGTACTTC. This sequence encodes CASSQVLRDYEQYF.

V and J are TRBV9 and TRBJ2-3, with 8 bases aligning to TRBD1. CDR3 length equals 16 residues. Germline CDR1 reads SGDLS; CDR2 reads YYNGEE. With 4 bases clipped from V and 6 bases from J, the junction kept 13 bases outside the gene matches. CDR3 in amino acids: CASSFSRTGSADTQYF. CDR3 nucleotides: TGTGCCAGCAGCTTCTCACGGACAGGGAGCGCCGATACGCAGTATTTT.

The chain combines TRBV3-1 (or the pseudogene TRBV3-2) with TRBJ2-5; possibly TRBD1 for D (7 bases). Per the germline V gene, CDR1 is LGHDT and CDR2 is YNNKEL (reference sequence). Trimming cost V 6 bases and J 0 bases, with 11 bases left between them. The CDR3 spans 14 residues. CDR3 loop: CASRRRGHQETQYF. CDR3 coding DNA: TGTGCCAGCAGGCGGAGGGGGCACCAAGAGACCCAGTACTTC.

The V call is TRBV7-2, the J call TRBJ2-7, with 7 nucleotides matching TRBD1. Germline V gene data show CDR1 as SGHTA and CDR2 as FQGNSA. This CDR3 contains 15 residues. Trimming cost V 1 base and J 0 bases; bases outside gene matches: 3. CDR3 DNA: TGTGCCAGCAGCTTAGTTTCAGGGGGCTCCTACGAGCAGTACTTC. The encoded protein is CASSLVSGGSYEQYF.

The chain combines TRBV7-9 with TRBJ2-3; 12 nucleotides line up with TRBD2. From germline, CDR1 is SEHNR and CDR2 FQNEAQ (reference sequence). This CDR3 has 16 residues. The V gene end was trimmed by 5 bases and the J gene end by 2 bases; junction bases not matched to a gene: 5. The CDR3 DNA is TGTGCCAGCAGCCTTCGGACTAGCGGGGTCACAGATACGCAGTATTTT. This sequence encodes CASSLRTSGVTDTQYF.

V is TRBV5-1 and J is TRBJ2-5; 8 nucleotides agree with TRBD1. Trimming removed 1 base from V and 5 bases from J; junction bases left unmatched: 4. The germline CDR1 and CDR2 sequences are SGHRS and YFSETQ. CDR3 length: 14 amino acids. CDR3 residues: CASSLQGAGETQYF. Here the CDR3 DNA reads TGCGCCAGCAGCTTGCAGGGGGCCGGGGAGACCCAGTACTTC. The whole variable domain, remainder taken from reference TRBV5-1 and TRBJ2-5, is KAGVTQTPRYLIKTRGQQVTLSCSPISGHRSVSWYQQTPGQGLQFLFEYFSETQRNKGNFPGRFSGRQFSNSRSEMNVSTLELGDSALYLCASSLQGAGETQYFGPGTRLLVL.

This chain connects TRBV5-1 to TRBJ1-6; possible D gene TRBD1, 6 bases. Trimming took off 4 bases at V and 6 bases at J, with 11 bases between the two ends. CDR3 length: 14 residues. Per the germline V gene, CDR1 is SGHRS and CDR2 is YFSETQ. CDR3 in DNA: TGCGCCAGCAGCGACGGACAGCCTAATTCACCCCTCCACTTT. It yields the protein CASSDGQPNSPLHF. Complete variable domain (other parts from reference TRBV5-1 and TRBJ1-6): KAGVTQTPRYLIKTRGQQVTLSCSPISGHRSVSWYQQTPGQGLQFLFEYFSETQRNKGNFPGRFSGRQFSNSRSEMNVSTLELGDSALYLCASSDGQPNSPLHFGNGTRLTVT.

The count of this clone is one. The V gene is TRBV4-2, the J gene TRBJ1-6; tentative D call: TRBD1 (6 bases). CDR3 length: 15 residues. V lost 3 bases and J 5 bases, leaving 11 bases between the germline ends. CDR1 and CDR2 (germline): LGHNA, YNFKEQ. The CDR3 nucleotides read TGTGCCAGCAGCCATTCCCGGGACAATAATTCACCCCTCCACTTT. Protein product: CASSHSRDNNSPLHF.